The 10 T cell receptor beta chains reported below all come from one sample, sequenced in a study of shared clonotypes between healthy human individuals. Libraries were prepared by immunoSEQ multiplex PCR; TCRdb keeps only in-frame clonotypes and omits some of them. The table has roughly 1,000,000 clones, 70% to 80% seen once. The sample consisted of memory CD4+ T cells from PBMCs. Subset specified: CD45RA-negative fraction. The receptors were sampled from a young man in good health. Some clones in this sample may be carry-over from other donors' samples.

Comment on this clone: The same CDR3 can be traced to other DNA sequences in this sample. The chain carries TRBV5-1 and TRBJ1-3; D may be TRBD1 (6 bases). Trimming shortened V by 2 bases and J by 1 base, and 7 bases separated the two germline ends. This CDR3 region has 14 residues. Germline V lookup: CDR1 SGHRS, CDR2 YFSETQ. The CDR3 bases are TGCGCCAGCAGCTTAACAGGGTCTGGAAACACCATATATTTT. Encoded protein: CASSLTGSGNTIYF.

This clone was seen more than once but under ten times. The chain combines TRBV7-3 with TRBJ2-3; D is perhaps TRBD2 (7 bases). Trimming took 3 bases from V and 8 from J, leaving 18 bases between them. The CDR3 extends over 15 amino acids. Germline values: CDR1 SGHTA, CDR2 FQGTGA. The CDR3 DNA is TGTGCCAGCAGCTTGGGGGGGCTAGCGGTGACTACGCAGTATTTT. Its protein product is CASSLGGLAVTTQYF.

V is TRBV7-2 and J is TRBJ2-1, with no clear D. The CDR3 covers 12 residues. The V and J ends lost 2 bases and 10 bases respectively, with 9 bases between them. Germline V gene data show CDR1 as SGHTA and CDR2 as FQGNSA. CDR3 residues: CASSLFGREQFF. The CDR3 bases are TGTGCCAGCAGCTTATTCGGTCGGGAGCAGTTCTTC.

The V and J genes are TRBV7-2 and TRBJ2-1; either TRBD1 or TRBD2 may supply D (5 bases each). Trimming took 5 bases from V and 4 from J, leaving 24 bases between them. This CDR3 spans 18 amino acids. Germline V gene data show CDR1 as SGHTA and CDR2 as FQGNSA. The CDR3 spells CASSPGRLSGPGYNEQFF. In DNA, the CDR3 is TGTGCCAGCAGCCCAGGCCGGTTGTCGGGACCGGGGTACAATGAGCAGTTCTTC.

This chain connects TRBV7-9 to TRBJ1-1, with 7 positions matching TRBD1. The germline V gene has CDR1 SEHNR and CDR2 FQNEAQ (reference sequence). CDR3 length equals 16 residues. With V trimmed by 3 bases and J by 5 bases, 12 bases remained unmatched. The CDR3 DNA follows: TGTGCCAGCAGCTTGTTGCGTGGGACAGCTTCGACTGAAGCTTTCTTT. Translating it yields CASSLLRGTASTEAFF.

A few counts support this clone. The chain is built from TRBV4-3 and TRBJ1-1; perhaps TRBD1 as D (6 bases). CDR3 length: 16 amino acids. The V gene's germline CDR1 is LGHNA and CDR2 YSLEER. V was shortened by 2 bases and J by 0 bases, with 13 bases between the two germline ends. This CDR3 is CASSQKYRAMNTEAFF. Written as DNA, the CDR3 is TGCGCCAGCAGCCAAAAATACAGGGCCATGAACACTGAAGCTTTCTTT.

The CDR3 nucleotides read TGTGCCAGCAGCCGGACCGGACAAATTAACACTGAAGCTTTCTTT. Residues: CASSRTGQINTEAFF. The chain is built from TRBV5-5 and TRBJ1-1; a weak D match, TRBD1 (5 bases). Germline V gives CDR1 SGHKS, CDR2 YYEKEE (reference sequence). The CDR3 covers 15 residues. Deletions cut 4 bases from V and 2 bases from J, with 15 bases between.

The rearrangement joins TRBV7-8 to TRBJ1-1; D gene uncertain. The V gene lost 1 base and the J gene lost 2 bases, with 8 bases spanning the gap. This CDR3 has 14 amino acids. From germline, CDR1 is SGHVS and CDR2 FQNEAQ. CDR3 residues: CASSLGYRNTEAFF. The CDR3 DNA reads as TGTGCCAGCAGCTTAGGGTACCGAAACACTGAAGCTTTCTTT.

The chain has TRBV19 and TRBJ1-2, with D possibly being TRBD1 (5 bases). V gave up 4 bases and J gave up 0 bases, with 15 bases separating them. The germline gives CDR1 LNHDA, CDR2 SQIVND (reference sequence). CDR3 length: 16 residues. CDR3 DNA: TGTGCCAGTAGTAGTCAACAGGTCTCAGCTAACTATGGCTACACCTTC. Translating it yields CASSSQQVSANYGYTF.

V and J are TRBV6-6 and TRBJ1-5, with D possibly TRBD1 on 6 matching bases. In germline, CDR1 is MNHNY, CDR2 SVGAGI (reference sequence). This CDR3 is built from 12 residues. V was pared by 5 bases and J by 5 bases, with 7 bases between. CDR3 amino acids: CASSPGDQPQHF. For the CDR3, the DNA is TGTGCCAGCAGTCCAGGGGATCAGCCCCAGCATTTT.